This TCR beta chain was observed in a study of cytomegalovirus exposure and HLA in healthy donors. After removal of 0 bases from V and 9 bases from J, the junction contained 4 bases not matched to a gene. Germline V gene sequence: CDR1 MNHNY, CDR2 SVGAGI (reference sequence). The CDR3 spans 15 residues. In the PCR, 60 Vbeta and 13 Jbeta primers were used. Profiling relied on immunoSEQ multiplex PCR, and the TCRdb table lists in-frame clones only, not all of them. Here the sample spans 150,000 to 200,000 clones, roughly 76% being singletons. Overall study results and limits: Among immune exposure information, only CMV serostatus was available.

Worth noting for this clone: The antigen remains unidentified.

This chain joins TRBV6-6 and TRBJ2-4; TRBD1 matches at 11 bases. The TCR sequence derives from a woman aged 18-35 years in good health and CMV-seropositive. Material for sequencing was PBMCs. The DNA of the CDR3 is TGTGCCAGCAGTTACTCTGGACAGGGGGCTGGCATTCAGTACTTC. As protein: CASSYSGQGAGIQYF.